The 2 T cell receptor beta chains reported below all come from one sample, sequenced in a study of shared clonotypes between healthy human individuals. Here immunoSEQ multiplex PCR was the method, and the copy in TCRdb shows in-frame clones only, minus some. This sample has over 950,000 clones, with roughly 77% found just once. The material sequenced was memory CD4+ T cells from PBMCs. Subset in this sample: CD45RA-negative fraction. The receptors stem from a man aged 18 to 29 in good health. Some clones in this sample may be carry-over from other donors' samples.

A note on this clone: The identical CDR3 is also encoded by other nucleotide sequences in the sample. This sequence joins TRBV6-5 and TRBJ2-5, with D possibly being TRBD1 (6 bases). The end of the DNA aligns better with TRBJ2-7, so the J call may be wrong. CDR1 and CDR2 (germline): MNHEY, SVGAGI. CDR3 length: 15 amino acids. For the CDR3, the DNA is TGTGCCAGCAGTTACTCGCCTCAAGGGGGCTACGAGCAGTACTTC. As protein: CASSYSPQGGYEQYF.

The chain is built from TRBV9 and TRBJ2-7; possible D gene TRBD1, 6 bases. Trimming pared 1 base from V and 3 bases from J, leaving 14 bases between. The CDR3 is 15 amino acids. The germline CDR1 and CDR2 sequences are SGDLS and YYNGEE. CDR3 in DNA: TGTGCCAGCAGCGTAACTCAGGGGCGAAGCTACGAGCAGTACTTC. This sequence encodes CASSVTQGRSYEQYF. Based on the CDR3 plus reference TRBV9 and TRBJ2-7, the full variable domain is DSGVTQTPKHLITATGQRVTLRCSPRSGDLSVYWYQQSLDQGLQFLIQYYNGEERAKGNILERFSAQQFPDLHSELNLSSLELGDSALYFCASSVTQGRSYEQYFGPGTRLTVT.